This T cell receptor beta chain emerged from a study of cytomegalovirus exposure and HLA in healthy donors. This clone was picked up one time. The primer mix had 60 Vbeta and 13 Jbeta primers. This table comes from immunoSEQ multiplex PCR, and its TCRdb copy is limited to in-frame clones, with some not included. The sample yields over 80,000 clones, 78% seen once. V was cut by 0 bases and J by 9 bases, with 19 bases left in between. The CDR3 sequence is 16 residues long. Germline V gene data show CDR1 as SGHDT and CDR2 as YYEEEE. This TCR was sampled from a woman between 40 and 50 years old in good health and CMV-seronegative. This rearrangement joins TRBV5-6 to TRBJ2-1; D possibly corresponds to TRBD2 (6 bases). The sample comprised PBMCs. CDR3: CASSLVGGAGRGEQFF. CDR3 nucleotide sequence: TGTGCCAGCAGCTTGGTGGGGGGAGCGGGTAGGGGTGAGCAGTTCTTC.